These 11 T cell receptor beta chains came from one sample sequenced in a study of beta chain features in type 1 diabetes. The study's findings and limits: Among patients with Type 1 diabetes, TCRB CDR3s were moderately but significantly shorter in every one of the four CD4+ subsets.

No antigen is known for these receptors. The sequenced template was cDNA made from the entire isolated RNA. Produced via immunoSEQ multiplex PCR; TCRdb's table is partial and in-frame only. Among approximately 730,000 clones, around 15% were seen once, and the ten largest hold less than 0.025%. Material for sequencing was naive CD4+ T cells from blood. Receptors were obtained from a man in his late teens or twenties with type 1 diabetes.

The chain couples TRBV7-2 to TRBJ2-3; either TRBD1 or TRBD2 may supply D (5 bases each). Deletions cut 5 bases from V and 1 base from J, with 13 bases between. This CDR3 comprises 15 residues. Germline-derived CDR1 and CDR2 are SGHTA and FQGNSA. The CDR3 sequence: CASSRSGQGTDTQYF. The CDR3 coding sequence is TGTGCCAGCAGCCGATCGGGGCAGGGCACAGATACGCAGTATTTT.

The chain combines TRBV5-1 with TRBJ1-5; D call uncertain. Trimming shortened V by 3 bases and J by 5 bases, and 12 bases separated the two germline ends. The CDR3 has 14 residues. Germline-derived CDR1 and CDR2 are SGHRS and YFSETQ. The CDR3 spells CASSSGGGDQPQHF. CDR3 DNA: TGCGCCAGCAGCTCGGGAGGAGGCGATCAGCCCCAGCATTTT.

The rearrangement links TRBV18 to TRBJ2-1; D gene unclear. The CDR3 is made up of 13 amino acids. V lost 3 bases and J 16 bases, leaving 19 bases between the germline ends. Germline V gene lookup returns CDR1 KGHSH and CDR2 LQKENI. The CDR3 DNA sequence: TGTGCCAGCTCACCCGAGGAACAGCTGATCGGTTTCTTC. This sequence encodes CASSPEEQLIGFF.

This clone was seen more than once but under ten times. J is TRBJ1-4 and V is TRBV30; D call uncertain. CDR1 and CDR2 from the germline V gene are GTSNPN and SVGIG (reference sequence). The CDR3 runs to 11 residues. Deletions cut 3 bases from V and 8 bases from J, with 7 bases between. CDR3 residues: CAWRVLEKLFF. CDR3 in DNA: TGTGCCTGGAGGGTCCTGGAAAAACTGTTTTTT.

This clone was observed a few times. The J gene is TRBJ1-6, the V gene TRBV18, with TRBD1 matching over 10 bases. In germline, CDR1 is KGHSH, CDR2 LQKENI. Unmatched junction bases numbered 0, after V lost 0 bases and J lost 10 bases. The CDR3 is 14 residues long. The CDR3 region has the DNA TGTGCCAGCTCACCACCGGGACAGGGGTCACCCCTCCACTTT. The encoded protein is CASSPPGQGSPLHF.

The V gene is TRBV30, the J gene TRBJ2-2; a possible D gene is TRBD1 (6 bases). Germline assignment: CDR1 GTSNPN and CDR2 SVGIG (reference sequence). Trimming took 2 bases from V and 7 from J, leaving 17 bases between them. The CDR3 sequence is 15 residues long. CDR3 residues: CAWSTMGHLGGELFF. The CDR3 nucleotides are TGTGCCTGGAGTACCATGGGACACCTCGGCGGGGAGCTGTTTTTT. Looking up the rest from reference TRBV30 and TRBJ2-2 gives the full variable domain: SQTIHQWPATLVQPVGSPLSLECTVEGTSNPNLYWYRQAAGRGLQLLFYSVGIGQISSEVPQNLSASRPQDRQFILSSKKLLLSDSGFYLCAWSTMGHLGGELFFGEGSRLTVL.

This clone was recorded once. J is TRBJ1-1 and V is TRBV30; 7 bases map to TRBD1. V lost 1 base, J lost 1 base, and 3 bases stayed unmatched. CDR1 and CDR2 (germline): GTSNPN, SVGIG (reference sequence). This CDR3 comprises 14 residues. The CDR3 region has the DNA TGTGCCTGGAGTGGGGCAGGGGGGAACACTGAAGCTTTCTTT. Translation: CAWSGAGGNTEAFF.

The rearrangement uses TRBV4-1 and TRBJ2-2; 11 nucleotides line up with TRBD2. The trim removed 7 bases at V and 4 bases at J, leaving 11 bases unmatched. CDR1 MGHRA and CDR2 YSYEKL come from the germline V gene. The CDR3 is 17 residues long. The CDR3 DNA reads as TGCGCCAGCAACTTAGCGGGGGGGCCCCAAGGCACCGGGGAGCTGTTTTTT. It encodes CASNLAGGPQGTGELFF.

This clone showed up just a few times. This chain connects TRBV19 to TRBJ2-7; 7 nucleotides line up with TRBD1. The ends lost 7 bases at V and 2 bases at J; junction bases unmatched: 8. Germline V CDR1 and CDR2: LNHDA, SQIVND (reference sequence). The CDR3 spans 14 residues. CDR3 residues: CASNNRGPPYEQYF. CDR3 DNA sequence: TGTGCCAGTAATAACAGGGGTCCACCCTACGAGCAGTACTTC.

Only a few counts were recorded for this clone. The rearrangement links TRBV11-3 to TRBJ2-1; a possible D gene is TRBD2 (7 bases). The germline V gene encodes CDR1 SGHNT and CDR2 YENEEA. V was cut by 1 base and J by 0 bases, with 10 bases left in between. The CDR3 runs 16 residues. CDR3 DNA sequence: TGTGCCAGCAGCTTAGCGGGGGGCCCCTCCTACAATGAGCAGTTCTTC. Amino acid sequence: CASSLAGGPSYNEQFF.

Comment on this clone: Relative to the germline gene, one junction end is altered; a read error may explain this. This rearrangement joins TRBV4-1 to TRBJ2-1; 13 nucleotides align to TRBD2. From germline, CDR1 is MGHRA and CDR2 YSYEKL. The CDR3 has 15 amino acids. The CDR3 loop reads CASSQGLAGENEQFF. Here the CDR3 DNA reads TGTGCCAGCAGCCAAGGACTAGCGGGGGAGAATGAGCAGTTCTTC.